The 9 T cell receptor beta chains presented below share a single source sample, sequenced in a study of OX40 agonist ivuxolimab in advanced cancers. The assay was immunoSEQ multiplex PCR, and TCRdb's table has in-frame clones only and misses some. Among about 83,000 clones listed, around nine tenths were seen once. The sample in question was CD4+ or CD8+ T cells sorted from blood, obtained in a trial of the OX40 agonist ivuxolimab. The receptors were sampled from an adult with an advanced solid tumor such as melanoma, head and neck, liver or kidney cancer.

Notes on this clone: At one end, the junction sequence differs from germline, possibly due to a read error. CDR3 nucleotide sequence: TGTGCTAGCAGCACCGGGACAGGGCAAGGCGGGGAGCTGTTTTTT. This codes for CASSTGTGQGGELFF. The V call is TRBV7-7, the J call TRBJ2-2, with 9 bases lining up with TRBD1. Germline lookup yields CDR1 SSHAT and CDR2 FNYEAQ (reference sequence). This CDR3 has 15 amino acids. The full variable domain, in which reference TRBV7-7 and TRBJ2-2 provide the parts outside the CDR3, is GAGVSQSPRYKVTKRGQDVTLRCDPISSHATLYWYQQALGQGPEFLTYFNYEAQPDKSGLPSDRFSAERPEGSISTLTIQRTEQRDSAMYRCASSTGTGQGGELFFGEGSRLTVL.

This clone was observed a handful of times. The chain links TRBV30 to TRBJ1-5; D not resolved. Germline V CDR1 and CDR2: GTSNPN, SVGIG (reference sequence). Between the trimmed V and J ends, which lost 7 bases and 2 bases, there was a span of 15 bases. The length of the CDR3 is 14 residues. CDR3 region: CAFNGGAGNQPQHF. In nucleotides, the CDR3 is TGTGCCTTTAACGGTGGAGCCGGCAATCAGCCCCAGCATTTT.

This rearrangement joins TRBV20-1 to TRBJ1-1; no definite D call. Trimming took off 3 bases at V and 7 bases at J, with 9 bases between the two ends. In germline, CDR1 is DFQATT, CDR2 SNEGSKA (reference sequence). The CDR3 has 11 residues. In DNA, the CDR3 is TGCAGTGCTAGGACAAACTTTGAAGCTTTCTTT. Protein product: CSARTNFEAFF.

The V call is TRBV5-1, the J call TRBJ1-3; weak D call: TRBD1 (6 bases). Trimming removed 0 bases at V and 9 bases at J, with 22 bases between. The CDR3 is made up of 17 amino acids. Germline CDR1 is SGHRS and CDR2 is YFSETQ. The CDR3 DNA sequence: TGCGCCAGCAGCTTGGGGGCCACGACCGAAAGGGGGGGCACCATATATTTT. Its protein product is CASSLGATTERGGTIYF.

This chain links TRBV5-6 with TRBJ2-7; TRBD1 matches 10 bases. Trimming took 4 bases from V and 6 from J; bases not matched to a gene: 16. In germline, CDR1 is SGHDT, CDR2 YYEEEE. The CDR3 has 17 residues. The CDR3 nucleotides read TGTGCCAGCAGCCACACTTCAATGGCCGGGACAGGGGTCGAGCAGTACTTC. Translating it yields CASSHTSMAGTGVEQYF. Drawing the rest from reference TRBV5-6 and TRBJ2-7, the complete variable domain is DAGVTQSPTHLIKTRGQQVTLRCSPKSGHDTVSWYQQALGQGPQFIFQYYEEEERQRGNFPDRFSGHQFPNYSSELNVNALLLGDSALYLCASSHTSMAGTGVEQYFGPGTRLTVT.

The chain uses TRBV5-6 and TRBJ2-7; no definite D call. CDR3 size: 15 residues. Germline CDR1 reads SGHDT; CDR2 reads YYEEEE. V was clipped by 1 base and J by 3 bases, with 14 bases between them. This CDR3 is CASSLNWGVSYEQYF. Here the CDR3 DNA reads TGTGCCAGCAGCTTGAACTGGGGTGTGAGCTACGAGCAGTACTTC.

The genes are TRBV7-3 and TRBJ2-1; tentatively, D is TRBD2 (6 bases). CDR1 and CDR2 from the germline V gene are SGHTA and FQGTGA. The V and J ends lost 2 bases and 7 bases respectively, with 15 bases between them. The CDR3 has 15 residues. CDR3 sequence reads: CASSLYGGAGNEQFF. The CDR3 DNA reads TGTGCCAGCAGCTTATACGGCGGGGCTGGGAATGAGCAGTTCTTC.

The J gene is TRBJ1-1, the V gene TRBV11-2, with a possible D match to TRBD1 (5 bases). The germline V gene encodes CDR1 SGHAT and CDR2 FQNNGV. The ends were cut back, 7 bases at V and 3 bases at J, with 21 bases in the middle. This CDR3 region has 16 residues. CDR3 coding DNA: TGTGCCAGCACCCGTAGGTGGGGGGAGGGTGACACTGAAGCTTTCTTT. It is translated as CASTRRWGEGDTEAFF.

The chain joins TRBV30 to TRBJ2-1; D unclear. Germline CDR1 and CDR2: GTSNPN and SVGIG (reference sequence). CDR3 length equals 16 residues. The V end was cut by 0 bases, the J end by 2 bases, with 14 bases between. The CDR3 region is CAWSVLVSGTYNEQFF. The DNA of the CDR3 is TGTGCCTGGAGTGTTCTTGTATCGGGTACCTACAATGAGCAGTTCTTC.